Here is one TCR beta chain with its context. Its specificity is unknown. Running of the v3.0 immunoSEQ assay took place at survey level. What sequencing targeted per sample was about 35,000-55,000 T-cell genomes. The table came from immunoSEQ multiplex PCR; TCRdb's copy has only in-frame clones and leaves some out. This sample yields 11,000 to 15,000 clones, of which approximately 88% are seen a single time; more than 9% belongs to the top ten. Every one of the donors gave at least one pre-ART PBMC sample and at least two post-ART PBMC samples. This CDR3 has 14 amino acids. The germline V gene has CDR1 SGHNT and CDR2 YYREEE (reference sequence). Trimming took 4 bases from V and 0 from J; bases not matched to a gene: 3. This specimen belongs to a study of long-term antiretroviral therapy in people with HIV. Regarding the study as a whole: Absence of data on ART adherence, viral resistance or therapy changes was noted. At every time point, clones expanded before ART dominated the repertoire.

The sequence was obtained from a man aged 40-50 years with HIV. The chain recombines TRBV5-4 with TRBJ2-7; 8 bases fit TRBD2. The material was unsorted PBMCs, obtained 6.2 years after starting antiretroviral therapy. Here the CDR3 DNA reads TGTGCCAGCAGCGTAGGACTAGCCTCCTACGAGCAGTACTTC. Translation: CASSVGLASYEQYF.